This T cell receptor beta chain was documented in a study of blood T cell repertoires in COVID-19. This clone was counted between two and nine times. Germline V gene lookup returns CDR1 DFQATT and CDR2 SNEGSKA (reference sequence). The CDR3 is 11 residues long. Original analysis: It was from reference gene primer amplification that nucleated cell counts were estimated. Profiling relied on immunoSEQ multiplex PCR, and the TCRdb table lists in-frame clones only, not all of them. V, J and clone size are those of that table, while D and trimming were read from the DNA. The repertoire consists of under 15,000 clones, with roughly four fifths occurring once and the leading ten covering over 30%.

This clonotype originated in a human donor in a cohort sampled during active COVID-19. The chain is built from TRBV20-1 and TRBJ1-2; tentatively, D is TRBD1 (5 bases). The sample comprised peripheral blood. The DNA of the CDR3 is TGCAGCTATACAGGTGGCTATGGCTACACCTTC. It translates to CSYTGGYGYTF.